These 2 T cell receptor beta chains share one sample of origin, sequenced in a study of early T cells in non-severe SARS-CoV-2 infection. MiXCR was run by TCRdb on the 5' RACE reads, yielding one entry per CDR3 protein. The sample has tens of thousands of distinct CDR3 sequences, more than 13% seen once. Sequences were obtained from whole blood. These receptors were taken from an adult who was a healthcare worker with PCR-confirmed SARS-CoV-2 infection or an uninfected control (not recorded which).

J is TRBJ2-7 and V is TRBV28; TRBD1 or TRBD2 may be the D gene (5 bases each). Germline CDR1 is MDHEN and CDR2 is SYDVKM. Trimming left V 6 bases short and J 3 bases short, with 15 bases between. The CDR3 contains 14 residues. CDR3 amino acids: CASRPHGTDYEQYF. As DNA, the CDR3 is TGTGCCAGCAGACCCCACGGGACCGACTACGAGCAGTACTTC.

The rearrangement joins TRBV5-4 to TRBJ1-3, with a weak D call TRBD1 (5 bases). Trimming shortened V by 7 bases and J by 8 bases, and 13 bases separated the two germline ends. CDR1 and CDR2 from the germline V gene are SGHNT and YYREEE (reference sequence). This CDR3 spans 12 amino acids. The CDR3 DNA reads as TGTGCCAGCCAGTCGGCGGGGGACACCATATATTTT. Translated, it gives CASQSAGDTIYF.